This note documents a single T cell receptor (beta chain) sequence. The antigen this receptor binds is unknown. No much larger clone is present one base from it, and per-base qualities are unavailable. TCR cDNA was made using 5'RACE template switching, a step that added a universal primer site and unique molecular identifiers. Priming for cDNA synthesis came from both the TCR alpha and TCR beta constant segments. Library amplification used two PCR steps, and the second PCR step added sample barcodes and sequencing adapters. Sequencing of libraries was done on Illumina HiSeq 2500 (2x100 bp) or NovaSeq (2x150 bp). On the study's bioinformatics: Reads were demultiplexed and collapsed into UMI consensus sequences with MIGEC, and V(D)J alignment was performed with MiXCR. Vaccine-responding clonotypes were identified with edgeR using replicate PBMC samples, with FDR below 0.01 and a log2 fold change above 5 up to day 15 being required. CD4 or CD8 identity was assigned to each bulk clonotype according to whether the clonotype was present at higher abundance in the sequenced CD4 repertoire or the sequenced CD8 repertoire. TCRdb redid the processing of the public reads, applying fastp at Q25 and MiXCR, and retained in-frame beta chains. Rows are combined by CDR3 protein, so each entry shows the most common genes and DNA. The V and J calls reflect TCRdb's pipeline rather than the authors' work. A total of about 350,000 distinct CDR3 sequences appear in this sample, roughly 7.5% of them only once. Jointly, the top ten make up 17% of the sample.

This specimen's treatment or condition label, per the study, means: live attenuated yellow fever vaccine strain. At every blood-draw timepoint, two biological replicates of bulk PBMCs were collected. A standard Ficoll-Paque protocol was used to isolate PBMCs from peripheral blood. TriZol was used to extract RNA from bulk PBMCs, from CD4 and CD8 fractions, and from dextramer-positive and dextramer-negative fractions. The sample is drawn from a study of T cells after yellow fever vaccination (dated by TCRdb to the late 2010s). About the study as a whole: The SMART-Seq v4 Ultra Low Input RNA kit was used to prepare libraries from fractions with low cell numbers. To track T-cell clones before and after primary and booster YFV17D yellow fever vaccination, bulk TCR alpha and beta repertoires were sequenced longitudinally. Two healthy male donors, one aged 18 to 30 and one aged 30 to 39 years, were included in the cohort. Blood was collected at multiple timepoints before and after primary and secondary immunization, and bulk PBMC replicates and cell subsets were isolated.

CDR3 length: 15 amino acids, cysteine to phenylalanine. CDR3 DNA only is kept here, 45 bases in frame from base 1. Cut back by 5 bases and 6 bases, the V and J ends lie 20 bases apart. Looking up the germline V gene (reference sequence) yields CDR1 LNHDA and CDR2 SQIVND. On the study overall, not on this receptor specifically: The secondary T-cell response was weaker than the primary response but faster, peaking on day 5 instead of day 15. Computational filtering was required because FACS-sorted repertoires could contain abundant contaminating clonotypes from the bulk population. After the booster, most of the clones that had expanded following primary vaccination were detected again (around 95% of CD4 and 88% of CD8), which suggests that memory was broadly maintained. Because only a couple of donors were included in the study, the extent to which the findings can be generalized is limited. A small fraction of clonotypes appeared in both the CD4 and CD8 compartments, likely as a result of convergent recombination.

The rearrangement joined TRBV19 to TRBJ2-7; the D gene remains uncertain. The sequence derives from a man younger than 35 who received the YFV17D yellow fever vaccine. The sample in question was PBMCs, obtained approximately 40 days after the first yellow fever vaccination. The DNA sequence is as follows: TGTGCCAGTAGTCCCGGTAGGCGCGTGCCGGGCGAGCAGTACTTC. The encoded protein is CASSPGRRVPGEQYF.